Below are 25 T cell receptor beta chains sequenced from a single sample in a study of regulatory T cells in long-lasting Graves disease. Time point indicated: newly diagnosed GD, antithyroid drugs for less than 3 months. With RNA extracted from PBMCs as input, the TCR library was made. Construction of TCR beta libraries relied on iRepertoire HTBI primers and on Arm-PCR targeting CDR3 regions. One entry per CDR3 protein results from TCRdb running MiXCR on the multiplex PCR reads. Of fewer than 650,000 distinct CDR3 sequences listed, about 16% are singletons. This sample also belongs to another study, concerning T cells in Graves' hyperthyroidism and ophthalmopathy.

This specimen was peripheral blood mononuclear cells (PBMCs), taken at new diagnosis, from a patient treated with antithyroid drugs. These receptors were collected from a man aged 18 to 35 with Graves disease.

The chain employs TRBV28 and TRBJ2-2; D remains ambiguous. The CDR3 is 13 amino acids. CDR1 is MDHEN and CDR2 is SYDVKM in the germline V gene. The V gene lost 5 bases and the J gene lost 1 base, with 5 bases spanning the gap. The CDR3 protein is CASSTMNTGELFF. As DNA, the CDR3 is TGTGCCAGCAGTACAATGAACACCGGGGAGCTGTTTTTT.

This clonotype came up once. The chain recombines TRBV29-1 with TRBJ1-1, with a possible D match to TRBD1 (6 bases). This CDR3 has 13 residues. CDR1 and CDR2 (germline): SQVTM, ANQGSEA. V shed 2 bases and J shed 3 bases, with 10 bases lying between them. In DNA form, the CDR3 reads TGCAGCGTTGAACGGGGGGCCTACACTGAAGCTTTCTTT. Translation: CSVERGAYTEAFF.

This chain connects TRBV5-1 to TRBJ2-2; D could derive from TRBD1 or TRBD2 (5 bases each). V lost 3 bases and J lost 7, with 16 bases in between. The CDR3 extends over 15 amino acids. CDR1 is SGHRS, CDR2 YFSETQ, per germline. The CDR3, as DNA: TGCGCCAGCAGCTCGCCGGGACGTAACGTCGGGGAGCTGTTTTTT. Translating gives CASSSPGRNVGELFF.

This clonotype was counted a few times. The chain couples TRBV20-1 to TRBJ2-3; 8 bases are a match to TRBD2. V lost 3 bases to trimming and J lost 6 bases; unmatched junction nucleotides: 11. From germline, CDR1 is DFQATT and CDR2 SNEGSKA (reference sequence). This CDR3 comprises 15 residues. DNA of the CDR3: TGCAGTGCTAGGTTGGCCAGCGGGAGCGGTGATACGCAGTATTTT. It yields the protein CSARLASGSGDTQYF.

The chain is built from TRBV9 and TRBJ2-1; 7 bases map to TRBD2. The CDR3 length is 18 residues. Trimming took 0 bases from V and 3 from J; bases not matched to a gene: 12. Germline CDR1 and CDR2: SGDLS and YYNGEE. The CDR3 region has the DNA TGTGCCAGCAGCGTAGAATCGGCGGTGACTAGCAGCTACAATGAGCAGTTCTTC. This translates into CASSVESAVTSSYNEQFF.

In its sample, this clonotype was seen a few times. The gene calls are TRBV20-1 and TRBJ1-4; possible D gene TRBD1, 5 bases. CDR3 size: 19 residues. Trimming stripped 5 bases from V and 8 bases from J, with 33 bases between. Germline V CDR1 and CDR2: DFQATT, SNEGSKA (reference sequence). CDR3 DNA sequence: TGCAGTGCTCAACCTATGGTAGATGACAGTCAGGGTGTTGGCGAAAAACTGTTTTTT. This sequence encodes CSAQPMVDDSQGVGEKLFF.

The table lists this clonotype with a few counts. CDR3 sequence reads: CASSYGTGRTGELFF. The CDR3 nucleotides are TGTGCCAGCAGCTACGGGACAGGAAGAACCGGGGAGCTGTTTTTT. This sequence joins TRBV7-9 and TRBJ2-2, with 8 bases that match TRBD1. Germline assignment: CDR1 SEHNR and CDR2 FQNEAQ (reference sequence). The CDR3 covers 15 residues. V trimming: 4 bases; J trimming: 5 bases; junction bases outside the gene matches: 6.

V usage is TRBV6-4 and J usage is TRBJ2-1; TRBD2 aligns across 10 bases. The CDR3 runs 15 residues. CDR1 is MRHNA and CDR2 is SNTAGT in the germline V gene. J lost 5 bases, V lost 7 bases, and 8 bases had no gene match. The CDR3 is CASTLGLAVNNEQFF. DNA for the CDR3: TGTGCCAGCACCCTCGGACTAGCGGTTAACAATGAGCAGTTCTTC.

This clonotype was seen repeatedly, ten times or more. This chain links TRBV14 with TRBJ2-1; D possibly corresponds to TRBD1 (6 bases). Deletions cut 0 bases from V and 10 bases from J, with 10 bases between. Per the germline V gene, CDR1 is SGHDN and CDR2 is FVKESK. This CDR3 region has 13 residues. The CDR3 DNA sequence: TGTGCCAGCAGCCAAGAGTGGGGGCCGGAGCAGTTCTTC. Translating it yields CASSQEWGPEQFF.

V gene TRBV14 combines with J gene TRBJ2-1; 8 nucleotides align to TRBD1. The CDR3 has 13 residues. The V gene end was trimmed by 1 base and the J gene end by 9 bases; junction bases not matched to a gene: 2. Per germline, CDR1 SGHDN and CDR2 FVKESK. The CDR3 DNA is TGTGCCAGCAGCCAAGTACAGGGGGTTGAGCAGTTCTTC. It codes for CASSQVQGVEQFF.

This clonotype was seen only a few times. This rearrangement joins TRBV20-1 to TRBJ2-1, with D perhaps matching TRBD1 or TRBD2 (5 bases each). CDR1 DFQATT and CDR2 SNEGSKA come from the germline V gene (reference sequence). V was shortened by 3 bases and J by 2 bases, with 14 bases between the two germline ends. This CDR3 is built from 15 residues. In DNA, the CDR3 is TGCAGTGCTAGCGGTCTGGGGGAGACCTACAATGAGCAGTTCTTC. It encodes CSASGLGETYNEQFF.

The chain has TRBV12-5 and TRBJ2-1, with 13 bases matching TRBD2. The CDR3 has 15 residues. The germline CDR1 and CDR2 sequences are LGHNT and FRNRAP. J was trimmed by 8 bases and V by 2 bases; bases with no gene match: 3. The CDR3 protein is CASGLPGLAGDEQFF. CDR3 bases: TGTGCTAGTGGTTTGCCCGGACTAGCGGGAGATGAGCAGTTCTTC.

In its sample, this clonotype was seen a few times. The DNA of the CDR3 is TGTGCCAGCAGCCAAGATACCGAGATCTATGGCTACACCTTC. This translates into CASSQDTEIYGYTF. This chain connects TRBV3-1 to TRBJ1-2, with D unclear. Deletions cut 0 bases from V and 4 bases from J, with 9 bases between. Looked up from germline, CDR1 is LGHDT and CDR2 is YNNKEL (reference sequence). The CDR3 runs 14 residues.

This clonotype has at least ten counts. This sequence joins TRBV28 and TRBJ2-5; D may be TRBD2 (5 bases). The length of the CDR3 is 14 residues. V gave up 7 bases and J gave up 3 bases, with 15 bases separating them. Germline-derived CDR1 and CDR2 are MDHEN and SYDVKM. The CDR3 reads CASKVVLDEETQYF. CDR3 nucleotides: TGTGCCAGCAAGGTAGTACTAGACGAAGAGACCCAGTACTTC. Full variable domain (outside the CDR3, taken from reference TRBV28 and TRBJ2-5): DVKVTQSSRYLVKRTGEKVFLECVQDMDHENMFWYRQDPGLGLRLIYFSYDVKMKEKGDIPEGYSVSREKKERFSLILESASTNQTSMYLCASKVVLDEETQYFGPGTRLLVL.

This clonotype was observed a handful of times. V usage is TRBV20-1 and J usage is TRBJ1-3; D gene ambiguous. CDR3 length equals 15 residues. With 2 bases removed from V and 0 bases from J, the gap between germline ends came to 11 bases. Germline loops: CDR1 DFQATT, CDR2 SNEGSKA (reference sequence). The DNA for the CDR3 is TGCAGTGCTAGAAATAGGGTCTCCTCTGGAAACACCATATATTTT. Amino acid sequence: CSARNRVSSGNTIYF.

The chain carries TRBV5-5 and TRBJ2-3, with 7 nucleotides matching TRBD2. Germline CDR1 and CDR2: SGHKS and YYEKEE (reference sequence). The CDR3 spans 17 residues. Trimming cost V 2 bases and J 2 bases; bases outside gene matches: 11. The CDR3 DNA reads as TGTGCCAGCAGCTTCGGGGTCATCGCGGGAGCCACAGATACGCAGTATTTT. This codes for CASSFGVIAGATDTQYF.

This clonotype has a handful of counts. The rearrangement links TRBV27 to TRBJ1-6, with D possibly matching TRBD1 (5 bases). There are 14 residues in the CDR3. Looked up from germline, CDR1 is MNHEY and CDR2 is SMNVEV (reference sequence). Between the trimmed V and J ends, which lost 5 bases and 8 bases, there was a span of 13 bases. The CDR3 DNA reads TGTGCCAGCAGTCCTATGGGGCGGGATTCACCCCTCCACTTT. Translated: CASSPMGRDSPLHF.

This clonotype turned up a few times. CDR3 loop: CATSPHGPSTDTQYF. In DNA form, the CDR3 reads TGTGCCACCTCCCCCCACGGACCTAGCACAGATACGCAGTATTTT. V gene TRBV15 combines with J gene TRBJ2-3; no reliable D call. With 8 bases removed from V and 0 bases from J, the gap between germline ends came to 15 bases. The length of the CDR3 is 15 residues. Germline V gene lookup returns CDR1 LNHNV and CDR2 YYDKDF (reference sequence).

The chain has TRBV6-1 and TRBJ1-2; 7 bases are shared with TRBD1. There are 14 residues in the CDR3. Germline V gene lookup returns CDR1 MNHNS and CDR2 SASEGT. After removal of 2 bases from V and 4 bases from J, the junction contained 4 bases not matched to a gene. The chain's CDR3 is CASSERTGGYGYTF. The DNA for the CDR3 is TGTGCCAGCAGTGAACGGACAGGAGGCTATGGCTACACCTTC.

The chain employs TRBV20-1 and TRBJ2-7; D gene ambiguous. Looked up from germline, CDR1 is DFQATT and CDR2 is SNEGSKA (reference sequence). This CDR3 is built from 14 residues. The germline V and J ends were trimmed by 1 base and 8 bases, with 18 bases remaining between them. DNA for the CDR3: TGCAGTGCTAGAGTTGCAGATAACTCTTTTCAGCAGTACTTC. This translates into CSARVADNSFQQYF.

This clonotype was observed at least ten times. Written as DNA, the CDR3 is TGCAGTGCTAACGGGGGGCCTTCTAGCACAGATACGCAGTATTTT. Encoded protein: CSANGGPSSTDTQYF. This chain uses TRBV20-1 with TRBJ2-3; possible D gene TRBD2, 7 bases. The V gene's germline CDR1 is DFQATT and CDR2 SNEGSKA (reference sequence). The CDR3 runs 15 residues. V gave up 4 bases and J gave up 0 bases, with 14 bases separating them.

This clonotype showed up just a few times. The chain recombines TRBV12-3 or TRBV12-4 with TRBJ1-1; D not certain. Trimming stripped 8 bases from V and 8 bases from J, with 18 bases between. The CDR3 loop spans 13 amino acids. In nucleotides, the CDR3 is TGTGCCAGCTCTTACACAACAGTGAGGGAAGCTTTCTTT. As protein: CASSYTTVREAFF.

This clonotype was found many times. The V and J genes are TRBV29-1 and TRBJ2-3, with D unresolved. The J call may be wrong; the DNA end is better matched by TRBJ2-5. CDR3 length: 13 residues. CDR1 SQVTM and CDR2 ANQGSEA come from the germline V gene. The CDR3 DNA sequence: TGCAGCGGCCGGCCGGCCCTTCTTGGGACCCAGTACTTC. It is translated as CSGRPALLGTQYF.

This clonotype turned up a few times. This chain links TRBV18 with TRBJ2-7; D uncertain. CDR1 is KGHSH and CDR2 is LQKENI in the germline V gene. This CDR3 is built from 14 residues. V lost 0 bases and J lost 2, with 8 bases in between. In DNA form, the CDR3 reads TGTGCCAGCTCACCACCTAGTACGGCCTACGAGCAGTACTTC. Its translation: CASSPPSTAYEQYF.

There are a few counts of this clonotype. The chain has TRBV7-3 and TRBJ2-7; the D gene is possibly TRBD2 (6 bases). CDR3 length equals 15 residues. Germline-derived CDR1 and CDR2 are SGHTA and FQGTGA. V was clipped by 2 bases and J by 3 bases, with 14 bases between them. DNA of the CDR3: TGTGCCAGCAGCTTAGGGGGGAAAAGGGTCTACGAGCAGTACTTC. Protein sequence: CASSLGGKRVYEQYF.